Below are 21 T cell receptor beta chains sequenced from a single sample in a study of cytomegalovirus exposure and HLA in healthy donors. The PCR was carried out with 60 Vbeta primers and 13 Jbeta primers. Sequenced by immunoSEQ multiplex PCR; TCRdb stores in-frame clones only, minus some. The sample has some 91,000 clones; about 75% are singletons. Sequences were obtained from PBMCs. The receptor set was obtained from a man between 35 and 55 years old in good health and CMV-seropositive.

V usage is TRBV9 and J usage is TRBJ2-1; no firm D call. Deletions cut 2 bases from V and 2 bases from J, with 11 bases between. CDR1 SGDLS and CDR2 YYNGEE come from the germline V gene. The CDR3 has 15 amino acids. The CDR3: CASSVSRGAYNEQFF. In nucleotides, the CDR3 is TGTGCCAGCAGCGTCTCCCGCGGAGCCTACAATGAGCAGTTCTTC. The full variable domain, rest sourced from reference TRBV9 and TRBJ2-1, is DSGVTQTPKHLITATGQRVTLRCSPRSGDLSVYWYQQSLDQGLQFLIQYYNGEERAKGNILERFSAQQFPDLHSELNLSSLELGDSALYFCASSVSRGAYNEQFFGPGTRLTVL.

The genes are TRBV23-1 and TRBJ2-5; 7 nucleotides align to TRBD2. With the DNA end fitting TRBJ2-7 better, the J assignment may be wrong. TRBV23-1 is an open reading frame, and its role is uncertain. The CDR3 has 13 residues. The CDR3 sequence is CASSRGGSYEQYF. In DNA form, the CDR3 reads TGCGCCAGCAGTCGAGGCGGGAGCTACGAGCAGTACTTC.

This rearrangement joins TRBV27 to TRBJ1-1; tentative D call: TRBD1 (6 bases). CDR3 length equals 15 residues. Germline CDR1 reads MNHEY; CDR2 reads SMNVEV (reference sequence). V lost 0 bases, J lost 1 base, and 9 bases lay in between. The CDR3 region is CASSLSIQGNTEAFF. DNA of the CDR3: TGTGCCAGCAGTTTATCCATACAGGGGAACACTGAAGCTTTCTTT.

The chain employs TRBV2 and TRBJ1-6; D call uncertain. The length of the CDR3 is 16 residues. Trimming cost V 5 bases and J 7 bases, with 18 bases left between them. In germline, CDR1 is SNHLY, CDR2 FYNNEI. This CDR3 reads CASSTSSPPRNSPLHF. Here the CDR3 DNA reads TGTGCCAGCAGTACTTCTAGCCCCCCGCGGAATTCACCCCTCCACTTT.

The J gene is TRBJ2-2, the V gene TRBV27; D might be TRBD2 (7 bases). The CDR3 totals 13 residues. The germline gives CDR1 MNHEY, CDR2 SMNVEV (reference sequence). V was cut by 8 bases and J by 4 bases, with 11 bases left in between. CDR3 sequence (DNA): TGTGCCAGCTGGGGAGGGGGCACCGGGGAGCTGTTTTTT. This translates into CASWGGGTGELFF.

The chain links TRBV6-4 to TRBJ2-1, with D maybe TRBD1 (5 bases). V gave up 0 bases and J gave up 5 bases, with 11 bases separating them. The CDR3 runs 15 residues. Germline CDR1 is MRHNA and CDR2 is SNTAGT. The CDR3, as DNA: TGTGCCAGCAGTGACTCCTTTCCAGGGAACAATGAGCAGTTCTTC. Its translation is CASSDSFPGNNEQFF.

The CDR3 coding sequence is TGCGCCAGCAGCCAAGCAGCAGACTACCTCTCCTACGAGCAGTACTTC. It yields the protein CASSQAADYLSYEQYF. This chain joins TRBV4-1 and TRBJ2-7, with D perhaps TRBD2 (5 bases). This CDR3 is 16 amino acids long. Germline loops: CDR1 MGHRA, CDR2 YSYEKL. Trimming took 1 base from V and 0 from J, leaving 13 bases between them.

The rearrangement links TRBV11-2 to TRBJ2-2; D unclear. Germline-derived CDR1 and CDR2 are SGHAT and FQNNGV. The CDR3 has 12 amino acids. V gave up 0 bases and J gave up 8 bases, with 4 bases separating them. The CDR3 loop reads CASSLDVGELFF. The CDR3 DNA sequence: TGTGCCAGCAGCTTAGACGTTGGGGAGCTGTTTTTT. The entire variable domain, with the rest obtained from reference TRBV11-2 and TRBJ2-2, is as follows: EAGVAQSPRYKIIEKRQSVAFWCNPISGHATLYWYQQILGQGPKLLIQFQNNGVVDDSQLPKDRFSAERLKGVDSTLKIQPAKLEDSAVYLCASSLDVGELFFGEGSRLTVL.

This clone has just one count. The chain carries TRBV9 and TRBJ2-3, with D maybe TRBD2 (6 bases). Germline loops: CDR1 SGDLS, CDR2 YYNGEE. The CDR3 is 13 amino acids. V lost 7 bases and J lost 2, with 11 bases in between. Written as DNA, the CDR3 is TGTGCCAGCCGTAGCGGTTACACAGATACGCAGTATTTT. As protein: CASRSGYTDTQYF.

The chain has TRBV11-3 and TRBJ2-3; D ambiguous. The CDR3 runs to 14 residues. Looked up from germline, CDR1 is SGHNT and CDR2 is YENEEA. Trimming removed 1 base from V and 5 bases from J, with 10 bases in between. The chain's CDR3 is CASSLGQAGDTQYF. The CDR3 DNA follows: TGTGCCAGCAGCTTAGGGCAGGCTGGAGATACGCAGTATTTT.

V usage is TRBV9 and J usage is TRBJ1-1, with D possibly being TRBD1 (5 bases). CDR1 SGDLS and CDR2 YYNGEE come from the germline V gene. CDR3 length: 16 amino acids. Trimming took off 5 bases at V and 4 bases at J, with 21 bases between the two ends. CDR3 sequence (DNA): TGTGCCAGCAGTCTAAGTACGGGGGGGGGTGGCACTGAAGCTTTCTTT. Amino acid sequence: CASSLSTGGGGTEAFF.

The V and J genes are TRBV5-1 and TRBJ1-2; a possible D gene is TRBD1 (6 bases). The CDR3 has 12 residues. Trimming removed 6 bases from V and 4 bases from J, with 10 bases in between. CDR1 and CDR2 from the germline V gene are SGHRS and YFSETQ. In nucleotides, the CDR3 is TGCGCCAGCAAGGGCAGGGGCTATGGCTACACCTTC. It codes for CASKGRGYGYTF.

This clone was counted once. The identical CDR3 is also encoded by other nucleotide sequences in the sample. This chain links TRBV19 with TRBJ2-5; D unresolved. Trimming pared 3 bases from V and 3 bases from J, leaving 8 bases between. The V gene's germline CDR1 is LNHDA and CDR2 SQIVND (reference sequence). The length of the CDR3 is 13 residues. The CDR3 sequence: CASSIFPEETQYF. In DNA, the CDR3 is TGTGCCAGTAGTATCTTCCCAGAAGAGACCCAGTACTTC.

The chain carries TRBV15 and TRBJ2-7; maybe TRBD1 (6 bases). The CDR3 is made up of 18 amino acids. Trimming took off 0 bases at V and 5 bases at J, with 23 bases between the two ends. Germline CDR1 is LNHNV and CDR2 is YYDKDF (reference sequence). The CDR3 loop reads CATSRDRSLGTRSDEQYF. CDR3 DNA sequence: TGTGCCACCAGCAGAGATAGGAGCTTGGGGACACGGAGCGACGAGCAGTACTTC.

The chain carries TRBV11-2 and TRBJ2-2; 7 positions match TRBD2. V lost 0 bases and J lost 2; bases outside the gene matches: 6. The CDR3 sequence is 17 residues long. CDR1 SGHAT and CDR2 FQNNGV come from the germline V gene. The CDR3 bases are TGTGCCAGCAGCTTAGATAATAAGCGGGGAAACACCGGGGAGCTGTTTTTT. It translates to CASSLDNKRGNTGELFF.

CDR3 coding DNA: TGTGCCATCAGTGAATTAGCGGCTACTTACGAGCAGTACTTC. It codes for CAISELAATYEQYF. The chain combines TRBV10-3 with TRBJ2-7, with D possibly TRBD2 on 6 matching bases. Per the germline V gene, CDR1 is ENHRY and CDR2 is SYGVKD. The CDR3 consists of 14 residues. V dropped 3 bases and J dropped 4 bases, with 13 bases sitting between them.

The J gene is TRBJ2-4, the V gene TRBV19; TRBD1 matches 11 bases. There are 14 residues in the CDR3. CDR1 LNHDA and CDR2 SQIVND come from the germline V gene (reference sequence). The V gene end was trimmed by 4 bases and the J gene end by 9 bases; junction bases not matched to a gene: 5. CDR3 bases: TGTGCCAGTAGTACCGCCGGGACAGGGGGCATTCAGTACTTC. It specifies CASSTAGTGGIQYF.

V gene TRBV4-3 combines with J gene TRBJ1-1, with 10 nucleotides matching TRBD1. V gave up 0 bases and J gave up 5 bases; unmatched junction bases: 9. There are 17 residues in the CDR3. Germline assignment: CDR1 LGHNA and CDR2 YSLEER. The CDR3 DNA reads TGCGCCAGCAGCCAAGACGATGGGACAGGGGAGGGTACTGAAGCTTTCTTT. This sequence encodes CASSQDDGTGEGTEAFF.

The chain has TRBV18 and TRBJ2-7; D gene ambiguous. Per germline, CDR1 KGHSH and CDR2 LQKENI. V lost 5 bases and J 3 bases, leaving 17 bases between the germline ends. The CDR3 runs 15 residues. The DNA of the CDR3 is TGTGCCAGCTCATTTTCGGAGATCCTAGGCTACGAGCAGTACTTC. Translated: CASSFSEILGYEQYF.

The V gene is TRBV7-9, the J gene TRBJ2-7; 7 bases fit TRBD2. The CDR3 length is 16 residues. Per the germline V gene, CDR1 is SEHNR and CDR2 is FQNEAQ (reference sequence). The V segment lost 5 bases and the J segment 0 bases; nucleotides outside the gene matches: 10. The CDR3, as DNA: TGTGCCAGCAGCGGCCTGGGGAGGGTGGGCTCCTACGAGCAGTACTTC. Its translation is CASSGLGRVGSYEQYF.

This chain connects TRBV7-9 to TRBJ2-3; perhaps TRBD1 as D (6 bases). Deletions cut 5 bases from V and 0 bases from J, with 12 bases between. From germline, CDR1 is SEHNR and CDR2 FQNEAQ (reference sequence). This CDR3 region has 15 residues. The CDR3 DNA is TGTGCCAGCAGCCCACAGGGAAGGAGCACAGATACGCAGTATTTT. It translates to CASSPQGRSTDTQYF. The complete variable domain, with remaining parts taken from reference TRBV7-9 and TRBJ2-3, reads DTGVSQNPRHKITKRGQNVTFRCDPISEHNRLYWYRQTLGQGPEFLTYFQNEAQLEKSRLLSDRFSAERPKGSFSTLEIQRTEQGDSAMYLCASSPQGRSTDTQYFGPGTRLTVL.